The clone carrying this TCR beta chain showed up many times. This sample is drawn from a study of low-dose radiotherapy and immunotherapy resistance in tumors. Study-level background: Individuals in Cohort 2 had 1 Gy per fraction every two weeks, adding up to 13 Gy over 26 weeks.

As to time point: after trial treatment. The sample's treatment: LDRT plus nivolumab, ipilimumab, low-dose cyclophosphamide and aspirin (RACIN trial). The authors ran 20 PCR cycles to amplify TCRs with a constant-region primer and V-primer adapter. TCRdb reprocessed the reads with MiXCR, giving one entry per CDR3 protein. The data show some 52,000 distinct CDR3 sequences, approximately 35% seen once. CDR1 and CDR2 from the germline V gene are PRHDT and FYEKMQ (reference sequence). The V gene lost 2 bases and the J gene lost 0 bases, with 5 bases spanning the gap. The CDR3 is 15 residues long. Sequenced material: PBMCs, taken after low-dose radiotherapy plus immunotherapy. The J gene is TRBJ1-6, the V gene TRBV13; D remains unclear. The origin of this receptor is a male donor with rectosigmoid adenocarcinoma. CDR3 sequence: CASSLKSSYNSPLHF. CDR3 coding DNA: TGTGCCAGCAGCTTAAAGAGCTCCTATAATTCACCCCTCCACTTT.